This T cell receptor (beta chain) emerged from a study of blood T cell repertoires in COVID-19. This clone turned up a few times. Some clones are missing from TCRdb's copy, which holds only in-frame ones; the method was immunoSEQ multiplex PCR. This table holds 120,000 or so clones, about 90% found once. V was shortened by 0 bases and J by 8 bases, with 18 bases between the two germline ends. Per germline, CDR1 SGDLS and CDR2 YYNGEE. This CDR3 region has 16 residues. V is TRBV9 and J is TRBJ2-1; D is perhaps TRBD2 (6 bases). Sequenced material: peripheral blood. The receptor was isolated from a woman between 55 and 75 years old with acute or convalescent COVID-19. The CDR3 loop reads CASSVGVPAGGHEQFF. Written as DNA, the CDR3 is TGTGCCAGCAGCGTAGGAGTTCCGGCTGGAGGGCATGAGCAGTTCTTC.